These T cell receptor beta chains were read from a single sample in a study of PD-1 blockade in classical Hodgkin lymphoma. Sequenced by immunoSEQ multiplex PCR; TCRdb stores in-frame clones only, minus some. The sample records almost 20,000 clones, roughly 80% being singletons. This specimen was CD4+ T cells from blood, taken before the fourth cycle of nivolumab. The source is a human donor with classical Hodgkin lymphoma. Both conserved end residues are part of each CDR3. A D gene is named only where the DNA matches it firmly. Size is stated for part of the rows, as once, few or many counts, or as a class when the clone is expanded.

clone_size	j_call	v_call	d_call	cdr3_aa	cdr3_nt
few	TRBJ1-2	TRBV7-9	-	CASSLLGAGGYTF	TGTGCCAGCAGCTTACTGGGGGCAGGCGGCTACACCTTC
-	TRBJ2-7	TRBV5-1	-	CASSLAVGTGAYEQYF	TGCGCCAGCAGCTTGGCCGTCGGGACGGGGGCCTACGAGCAGTACTTC
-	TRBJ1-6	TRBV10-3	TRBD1	CAISGGQGDSPLHF	TGTGCCATCAGTGGGGGACAGGGCGATTCACCCCTCCACTTT
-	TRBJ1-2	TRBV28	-	CASSLRGNYGYTF	TGTGCCAGCAGTTTAAGGGGTAACTATGGCTACACCTTC
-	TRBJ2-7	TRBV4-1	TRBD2	CASSQSLAGVGYEQYF	TGCGCCAGCAGCCAAAGTCTAGCGGGAGTTGGCTACGAGCAGTACTTC
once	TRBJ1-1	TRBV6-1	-	CASSVPSEWGFTEAFF	TGTGCCAGCAGTGTTCCCTCGGAGTGGGGATTCACTGAAGCTTTCTTT
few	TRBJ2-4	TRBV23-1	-	CASSQSLEGYKNIQYF	TGCGCCAGCAGTCAATCCCTGGAAGGTTACAAAAACATTCAGTACTTC
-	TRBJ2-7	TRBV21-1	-	CASITRAISGPAYEQYF	TGTGCCAGCATTACGCGAGCGATTTCCGGGCCGGCCTACGAGCAGTACTTC
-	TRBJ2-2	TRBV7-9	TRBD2	CASSLASGTSAGELFF	TGTGCCAGCAGCTTAGCTTCCGGGACTAGCGCCGGGGAGCTGTTTTTT
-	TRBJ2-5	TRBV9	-	CASSSSIGEDWETQYF	TGTGCCAGCAGCTCCTCCATAGGGGAGGATTGGGAGACCCAGTACTTC
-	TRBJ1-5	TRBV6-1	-	CASSGGSNQPQHF	TGTGCCAGCAGTGGGGGTAGCAATCAGCCCCAGCATTTT
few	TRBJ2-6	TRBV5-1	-	CASSADSHSGANVLTF	TGCGCCAGCAGCGCGGACAGCCACTCTGGGGCCAACGTCCTGACTTTC
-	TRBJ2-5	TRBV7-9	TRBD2	CASSLVLAGGLGETQYF	TGTGCCAGCAGCTTAGTCCTAGCGGGAGGGTTAGGAGAGACCCAGTACTTC
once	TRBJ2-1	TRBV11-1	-	CASSLASARGVNEQFF	TGTGCCAGCAGCTTAGCGTCGGCAAGGGGGGTCAATGAGCAGTTCTTC
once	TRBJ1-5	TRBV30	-	CAWSMGAGQPQHF	TGTGCCTGGAGTATGGGGGCCGGTCAGCCCCAGCATTTT
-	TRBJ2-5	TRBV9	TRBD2	CASSVGWTSGKETQYF	TGTGCCAGCAGCGTAGGGTGGACTAGCGGGAAAGAGACCCAGTACTTC
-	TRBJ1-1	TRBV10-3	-	CAISGQGIGTEAFF	TGTGCCATCAGTGGTCAGGGGATTGGAACTGAAGCTTTCTTT
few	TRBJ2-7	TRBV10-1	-	CASSASGVGEQYF	TGCGCCAGCAGCGCATCGGGGGTGGGCGAGCAGTACTTC
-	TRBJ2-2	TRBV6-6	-	CASSYSSGPRTGELFF	TGTGCCAGCAGTTACTCTTCTGGACCCCGCACCGGGGAGCTGTTTTTT
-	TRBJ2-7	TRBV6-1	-	CASAGTHYEQYF	TGTGCCAGCGCCGGGACACACTACGAGCAGTACTTC
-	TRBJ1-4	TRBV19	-	CASSIVGAYNEKLFF	TGTGCCAGTAGTATAGTCGGGGCCTATAATGAAAAACTGTTTTTT
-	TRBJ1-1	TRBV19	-	CASSTIGSWAFF	TGTGCCAGTAGCACTATAGGGAGTTGGGCTTTCTTT
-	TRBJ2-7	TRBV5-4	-	CASSLSSGILSYEQYF	TGTGCCAGCAGCTTGAGCTCCGGGATCCTCTCCTACGAGCAGTACTTC
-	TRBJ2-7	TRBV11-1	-	CASSSRERSEQYF	TGTGCCAGCAGCAGTCGCGAGAGAAGCGAGCAGTACTTC
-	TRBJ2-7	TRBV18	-	CASSLSPGDEQYF	TGTGCCAGCTCACTATCTCCCGGGGACGAGCAGTACTTC
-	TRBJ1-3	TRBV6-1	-	CASSERADSGNTIYF	TGTGCCAGCAGTGAAAGGGCAGACTCTGGAAACACCATATATTTT
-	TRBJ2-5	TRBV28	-	CASRPGGRETQYF	TGTGCCAGCAGACCTGGGGGGCGGGAGACCCAGTACTTC
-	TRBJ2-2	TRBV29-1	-	CSAGPTTGELFF	TGCAGTGCAGGACCAACGACCGGGGAGCTGTTTTTT
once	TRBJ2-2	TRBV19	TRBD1	CASSTTGVGELFF	TGTGCCAGTAGTACGACAGGGGTCGGGGAGCTGTTTTTT
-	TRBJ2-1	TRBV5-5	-	CASSTHPYNEQFF	TGTGCCAGCAGTACCCACCCTTACAATGAGCAGTTCTTC
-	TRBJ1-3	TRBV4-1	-	CASSQDRGSVGNTIYF	TGCGCCAGCAGCCAAGACAGGGGCTCAGTCGGAAACACCATATATTTT
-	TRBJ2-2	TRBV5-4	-	CANQVEPSAGELFF	TGTGCCAACCAGGTAGAACCCTCCGCCGGGGAGCTGTTTTTT
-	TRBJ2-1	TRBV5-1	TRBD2	CASSLVAGLAANEQFF	TGCGCCAGCAGCTTGGTGGCGGGACTAGCGGCAAATGAGCAGTTCTTC
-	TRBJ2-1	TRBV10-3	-	CAIRGSSYNEQFF	TGTGCCATCAGAGGTAGCTCCTACAATGAGCAGTTCTTC
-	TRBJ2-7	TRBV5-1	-	CASSLKLSDNPYEQYF	TGCGCCAGCAGCCTCAAACTTAGTGACAACCCCTACGAGCAGTACTTC
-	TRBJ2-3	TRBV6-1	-	CASSLGENTQYF	TGTGCCAGCAGCCTTGGGGAGAATACGCAGTATTTT
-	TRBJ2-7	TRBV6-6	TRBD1	CASSYPGTGVYEQYF	TGTGCCAGCAGTTACCCCGGGACAGGGGTCTACGAGCAGTACTTC
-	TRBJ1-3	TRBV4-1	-	CASSQDRGLGNTIYF	TGCGCCAGCAGCCAAGATAGGGGGTTAGGAAACACCATATATTTT
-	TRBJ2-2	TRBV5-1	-	CASSLRGGTGELFF	TGCGCCAGCAGCCTAAGGGGAGGCACCGGGGAGCTGTTTTTT
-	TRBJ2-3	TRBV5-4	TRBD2	CASSLVAGAPGADTQYF	TGTGCCAGCAGCTTGGTAGCGGGAGCGCCTGGGGCAGATACGCAGTATTTT
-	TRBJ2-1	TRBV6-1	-	CASSELGPNNEQFF	TGTGCCAGCAGTGAGTTAGGACCGAACAATGAGCAGTTCTTC
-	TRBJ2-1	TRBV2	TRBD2	CASSDPAGVYNEQFF	TGTGCCAGCAGTGACCCAGCGGGAGTGTACAATGAGCAGTTCTTC
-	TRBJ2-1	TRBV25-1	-	CASSESMTGPNNEQFF	TGTGCCAGCAGTGAGTCGATGACAGGACCCAACAATGAGCAGTTCTTC
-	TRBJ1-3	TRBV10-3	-	CAISESRSSGNTIYF	TGTGCCATCAGTGAGTCACGGAGCTCTGGAAACACCATATATTTT
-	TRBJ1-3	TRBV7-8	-	CASSLGPGQPGSGNTIYF	TGTGCCAGCAGCTTGGGCCCCGGGCAGCCGGGCTCTGGAAACACCATATATTTT
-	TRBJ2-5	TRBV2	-	CASSPAMETQYF	TGTGCCAGCAGTCCAGCTATGGAGACCCAGTACTTC
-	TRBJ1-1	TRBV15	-	CATSRDRVSEAFF	TGTGCCACCAGCAGAGATCGGGTATCCGAAGCTTTCTTT
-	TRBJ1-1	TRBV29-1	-	CSVWGTGASNTEAFF	TGCAGCGTGTGGGGTACCGGGGCTTCGAACACTGAAGCTTTCTTT